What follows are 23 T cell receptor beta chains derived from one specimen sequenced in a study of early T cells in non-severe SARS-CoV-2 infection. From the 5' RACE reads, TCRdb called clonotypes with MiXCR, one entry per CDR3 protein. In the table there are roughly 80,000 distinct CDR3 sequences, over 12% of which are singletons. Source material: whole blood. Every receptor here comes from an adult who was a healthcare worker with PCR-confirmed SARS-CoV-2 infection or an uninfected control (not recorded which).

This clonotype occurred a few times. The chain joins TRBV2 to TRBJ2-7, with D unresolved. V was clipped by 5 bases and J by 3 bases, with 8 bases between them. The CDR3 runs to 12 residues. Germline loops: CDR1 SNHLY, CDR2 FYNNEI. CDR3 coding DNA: TGTGCCAGCAGTTCCTCTAACTACGAGCAGTACTTC. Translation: CASSSSNYEQYF.

CDR3 sequence (DNA): TGTGCCAGCAGCGTAGGCCCTAGCGGGGAGCTGTTTTTT. Translation gives CASSVGPSGELFF. This rearrangement joins TRBV9 to TRBJ2-2, with D hard to call. Deletions cut 0 bases from V and 7 bases from J, with 7 bases between. Germline V CDR1 and CDR2: SGDLS, YYNGEE. The CDR3 totals 13 residues.

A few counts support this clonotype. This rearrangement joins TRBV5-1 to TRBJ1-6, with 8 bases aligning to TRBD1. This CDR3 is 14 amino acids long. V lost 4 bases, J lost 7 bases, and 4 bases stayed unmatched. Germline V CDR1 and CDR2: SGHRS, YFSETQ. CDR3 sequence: CASSIGQGNSPLHF. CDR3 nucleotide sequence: TGCGCCAGCAGCATCGGACAGGGAAATTCACCCCTCCACTTT.

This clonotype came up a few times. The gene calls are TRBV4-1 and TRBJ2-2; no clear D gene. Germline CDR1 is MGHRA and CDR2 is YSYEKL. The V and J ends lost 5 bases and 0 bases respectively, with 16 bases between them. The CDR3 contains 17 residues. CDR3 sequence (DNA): TGCGCCAGCAGCATACCCCGGCGGACGGCGAACACCGGGGAGCTGTTTTTT. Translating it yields CASSIPRRTANTGELFF.

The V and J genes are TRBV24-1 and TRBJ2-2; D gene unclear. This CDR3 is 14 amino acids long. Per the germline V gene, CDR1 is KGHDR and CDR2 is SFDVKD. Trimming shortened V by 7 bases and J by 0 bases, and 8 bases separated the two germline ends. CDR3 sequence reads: CATSSMSNTGELFF. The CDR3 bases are TGTGCCACCAGCTCAATGTCGAACACCGGGGAGCTGTTTTTT.

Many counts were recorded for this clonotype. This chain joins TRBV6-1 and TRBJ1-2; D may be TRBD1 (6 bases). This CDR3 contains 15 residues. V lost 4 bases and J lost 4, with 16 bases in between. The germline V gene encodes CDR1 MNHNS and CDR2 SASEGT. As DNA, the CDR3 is TGTGCCAGCAGTGTACAGGGTGAAGGGATCTATGGCTACACCTTC. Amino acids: CASSVQGEGIYGYTF.

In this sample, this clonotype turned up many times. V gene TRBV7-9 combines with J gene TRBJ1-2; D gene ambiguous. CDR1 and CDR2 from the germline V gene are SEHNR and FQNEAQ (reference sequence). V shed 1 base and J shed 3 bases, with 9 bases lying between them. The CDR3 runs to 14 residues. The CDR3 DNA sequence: TGTGCCAGCAGCTTAGGAAGGGAAGACTATGGCTACACCTTC. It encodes CASSLGREDYGYTF.

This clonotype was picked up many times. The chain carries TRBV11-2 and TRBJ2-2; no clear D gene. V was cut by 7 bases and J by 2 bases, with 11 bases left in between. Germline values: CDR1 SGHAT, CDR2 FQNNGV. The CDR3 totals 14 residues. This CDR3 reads CASTLLTNTGELFF. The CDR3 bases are TGTGCCAGCACCCTTTTGACAAACACCGGGGAGCTGTTTTTT. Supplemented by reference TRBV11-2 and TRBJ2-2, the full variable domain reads EAGVAQSPRYKIIEKRQSVAFWCNPISGHATLYWYQQILGQGPKLLIQFQNNGVVDDSQLPKDRFSAERLKGVDSTLKIQPAKLEDSAVYLCASTLLTNTGELFFGEGSRLTVL.

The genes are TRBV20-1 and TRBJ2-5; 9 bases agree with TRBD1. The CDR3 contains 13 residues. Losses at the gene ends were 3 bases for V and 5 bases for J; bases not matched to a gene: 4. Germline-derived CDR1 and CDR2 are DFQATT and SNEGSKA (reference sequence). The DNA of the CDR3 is TGCAGTGCTAGGACAGGGGGAAGGGAGACCCAGTACTTC. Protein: CSARTGGRETQYF.

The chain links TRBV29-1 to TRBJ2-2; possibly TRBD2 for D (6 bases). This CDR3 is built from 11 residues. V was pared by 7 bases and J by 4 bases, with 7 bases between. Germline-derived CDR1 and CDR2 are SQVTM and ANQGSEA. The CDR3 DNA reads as TGCAGCGCGGGAGCCACCGGGGAGCTGTTTTTT. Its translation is CSAGATGELFF.

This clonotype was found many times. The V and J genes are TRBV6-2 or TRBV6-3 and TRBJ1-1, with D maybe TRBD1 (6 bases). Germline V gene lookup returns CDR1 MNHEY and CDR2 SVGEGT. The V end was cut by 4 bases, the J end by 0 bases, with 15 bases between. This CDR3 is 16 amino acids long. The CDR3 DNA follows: TGTGCCAGCAGTTCCCCTCTTACAGGGATGAACACTGAAGCTTTCTTT. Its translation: CASSSPLTGMNTEAFF.

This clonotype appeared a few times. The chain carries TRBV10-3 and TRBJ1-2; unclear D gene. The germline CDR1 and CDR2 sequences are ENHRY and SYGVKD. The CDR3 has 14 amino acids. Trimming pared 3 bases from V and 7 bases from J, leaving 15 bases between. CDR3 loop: CAISETIIMGGYTF. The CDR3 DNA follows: TGTGCCATCAGTGAAACTATCATTATGGGTGGCTACACCTTC.

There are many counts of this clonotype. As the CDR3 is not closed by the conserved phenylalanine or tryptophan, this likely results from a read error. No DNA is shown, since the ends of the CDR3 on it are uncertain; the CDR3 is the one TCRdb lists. The CDR3 protein is CSTTGGGAQRPSV. The J gene is TRBJ2-5, the V gene TRBV20-1; the table's D gene call, TRBD2, was not cross checked with the DNA. The CDR3 length is 13 residues, termini included. From germline, CDR1 is DFQATT and CDR2 SNEGSKA (reference sequence).

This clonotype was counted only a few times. The CDR3 DNA reads TGCGCCAGCAGCTTGACCGGGAACAGGCGCTACAATGAGCAGTTCTTC. It translates to CASSLTGNRRYNEQFF. The J gene is TRBJ2-1, the V gene TRBV5-1; D may match TRBD1 or TRBD2 (5 bases each). The length of the CDR3 is 16 residues. Trimming cost V 1 base and J 3 bases, with 14 bases left between them. CDR1 and CDR2 from the germline V gene are SGHRS and YFSETQ.

CDR3 protein: CASRLASGVYNEQFF. As DNA, the CDR3 is TGTGCCAGCAGACTAGCTAGCGGGGTTTACAATGAGCAGTTCTTC. V usage is TRBV27 and J usage is TRBJ2-1; 9 positions agree with TRBD2. The V segment lost 6 bases and the J segment 4 bases; nucleotides outside the gene matches: 7. This CDR3 comprises 15 residues. Germline loops: CDR1 MNHEY, CDR2 SMNVEV (reference sequence).

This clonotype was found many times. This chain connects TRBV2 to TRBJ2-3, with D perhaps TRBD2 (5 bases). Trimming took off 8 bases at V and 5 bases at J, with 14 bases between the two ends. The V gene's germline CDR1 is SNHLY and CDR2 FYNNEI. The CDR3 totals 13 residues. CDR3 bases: TGTGCCAGCCCCCCGGCGAGGGTAGATACGCAGTATTTT. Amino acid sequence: CASPPARVDTQYF.

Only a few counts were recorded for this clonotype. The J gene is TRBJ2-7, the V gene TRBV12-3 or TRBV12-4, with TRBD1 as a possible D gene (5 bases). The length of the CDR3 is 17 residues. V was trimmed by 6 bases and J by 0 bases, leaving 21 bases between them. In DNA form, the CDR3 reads TGTGCCAGCAGCCCTTCTCTGGGGCAAAGGCGCTCCTACGAGCAGTACTTC. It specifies CASSPSLGQRRSYEQYF.

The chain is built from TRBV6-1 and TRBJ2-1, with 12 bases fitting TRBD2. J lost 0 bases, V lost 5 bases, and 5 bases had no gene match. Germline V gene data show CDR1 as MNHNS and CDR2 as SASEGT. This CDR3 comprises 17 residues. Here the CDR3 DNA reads TGTGCCAGCAGTTACTCTAGCGGGGGGGCCTCCTACAATGAGCAGTTCTTC. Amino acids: CASSYSSGGASYNEQFF.

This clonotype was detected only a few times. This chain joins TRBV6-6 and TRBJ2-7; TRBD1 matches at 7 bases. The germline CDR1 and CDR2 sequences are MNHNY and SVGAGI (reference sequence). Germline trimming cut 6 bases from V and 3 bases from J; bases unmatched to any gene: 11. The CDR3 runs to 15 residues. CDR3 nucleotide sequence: TGTGCCAGCAGCCGACCTTCGACAGGGAGCTACGAGCAGTACTTC. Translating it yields CASSRPSTGSYEQYF.

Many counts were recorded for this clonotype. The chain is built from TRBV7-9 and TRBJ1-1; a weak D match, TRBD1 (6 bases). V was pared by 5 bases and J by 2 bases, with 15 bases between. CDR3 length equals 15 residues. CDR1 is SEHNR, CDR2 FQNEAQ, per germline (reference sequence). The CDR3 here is CASSLGTGANTEAFF. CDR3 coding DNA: TGTGCCAGCAGCCTGGGGACGGGGGCCAACACTGAAGCTTTCTTT.

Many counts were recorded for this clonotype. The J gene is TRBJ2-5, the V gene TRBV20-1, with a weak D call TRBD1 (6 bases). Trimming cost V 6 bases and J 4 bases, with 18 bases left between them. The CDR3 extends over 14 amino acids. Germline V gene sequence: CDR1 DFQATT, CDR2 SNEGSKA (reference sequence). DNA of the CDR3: TGCAGTGCCCAAGGCCAGGGGTCACGAGAGACCCAGTACTTC. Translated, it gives CSAQGQGSRETQYF.

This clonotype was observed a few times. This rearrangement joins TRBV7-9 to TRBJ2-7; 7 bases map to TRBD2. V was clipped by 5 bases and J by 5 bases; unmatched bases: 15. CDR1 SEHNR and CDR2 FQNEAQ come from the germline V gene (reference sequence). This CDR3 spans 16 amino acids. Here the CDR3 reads CASSPTLGRGSDEQYF. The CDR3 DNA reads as TGTGCCAGCAGCCCAACCTTAGGGAGGGGTAGCGACGAGCAGTACTTC.

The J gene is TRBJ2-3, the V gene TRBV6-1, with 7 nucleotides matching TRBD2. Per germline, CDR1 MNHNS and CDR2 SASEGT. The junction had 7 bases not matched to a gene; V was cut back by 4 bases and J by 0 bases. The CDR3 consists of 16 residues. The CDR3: CASSGGERGSTDTQYF. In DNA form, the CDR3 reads TGTGCCAGCAGTGGTGGGGAGCGGGGTAGCACAGATACGCAGTATTTT.